This T cell receptor (beta chain) stems from a study of neoadjuvant anti-PD-1 for oral cavity cancer. At the level of the study: Nivolumab at 3 mg/kg was mostly given biweekly, three to four doses, pre-surgery. Around day 43, patients without progression received a fourth nivolumab dose before surgery.

Study-wide results and caveats: PBMC Gini-index clonality exceeded responders' in non-responders post-nivolumab.

Note on this clone: Its antigen is undetermined.

Stage II-IVA oral cavity squamous cell carcinoma was new and untreated by systemic or radiation therapy. Some clones are missing from TCRdb's copy, which holds only in-frame ones; the method was immunoSEQ multiplex PCR. The sample has around 31,000 clones, around nine tenths seen once. Germline loops: CDR1 SGHAT, CDR2 FQNNGV. This CDR3 contains 13 residues. V lost 5 bases, J lost 2 bases, and 9 bases lay in between. Here the sequenced sample was PBMCs, taken before nivolumab (anti-PD-1) treatment. The chain couples TRBV11-2 to TRBJ1-2, with D possibly matching TRBD1 (5 bases). The TCR sequence derives from a person aged 35-80 years with oral cavity squamous cell carcinoma. The DNA for the CDR3 is TGTGCCAGCAGCGTGGGGGGAAACTATGGCTACACCTTC. Translated, it gives CASSVGGNYGYTF.